Each of the 28 T cell receptor beta chains below was sequenced from the same sample in a study of cytomegalovirus exposure and HLA in healthy donors. The PCR had 60 Vbeta and 13 Jbeta primers. The assay was immunoSEQ multiplex PCR, and TCRdb's table has in-frame clones only and misses some. The data hold about 100,000 clones, with around 72% observed a single time. The source material was PBMCs. These receptors came from a male donor in good health and CMV-seropositive.

This rearrangement joins TRBV5-6 to TRBJ2-3; D remains unclear. V lost 4 bases and J 1 base, leaving 7 bases between the germline ends. Germline V CDR1 and CDR2: SGHDT, YYEEEE. This CDR3 contains 13 residues. The CDR3 DNA sequence: TGTGCCAGCAGCAGGAGTGGCACAGATACGCAGTATTTT. Translated, it gives CASSRSGTDTQYF. Supplemented by reference TRBV5-6 and TRBJ2-3, the full variable domain reads DAGVTQSPTHLIKTRGQQVTLRCSPKSGHDTVSWYQQALGQGPQFIFQYYEEEERQRGNFPDRFSGHQFPNYSSELNVNALLLGDSALYLCASSRSGTDTQYFGPGTRLTVL.

The chain is built from TRBV5-1 and TRBJ1-6; 8 bases agree with TRBD1. CDR1 and CDR2 from the germline V gene are SGHRS and YFSETQ. CDR3 length equals 18 residues. With 0 bases clipped from V and 4 bases from J, the junction kept 9 bases outside the gene matches. This chain's CDR3 is CASSLAGTGDMYNSPLHF. The CDR3 nucleotides read TGCGCCAGCAGCTTGGCCGGGACAGGCGACATGTATAATTCACCCCTCCACTTT.

J is TRBJ1-2 and V is TRBV7-8; 7 bases match TRBD1. The CDR3 is 13 amino acids. V lost 5 bases, J lost 8 bases, and 8 bases stayed unmatched. Germline CDR1 reads SGHVS; CDR2 reads FQNEAQ. CDR3 sequence: CASSHDRARGYTF. As DNA, the CDR3 is TGTGCCAGCAGCCATGACAGGGCTCGAGGCTACACCTTC.

V is TRBV5-4 and J is TRBJ2-3; D possibly corresponds to TRBD2 (5 bases). The V gene's germline CDR1 is SGHNT and CDR2 YYREEE (reference sequence). With 3 bases removed from V and 2 bases from J, the gap between germline ends came to 10 bases. The CDR3 is 14 residues long. As DNA, the CDR3 is TGTGCCAGCAGCTCCGGACTTGTCACAGATACGCAGTATTTT. Its translation: CASSSGLVTDTQYF. Looking up the rest from reference TRBV5-4 and TRBJ2-3 gives the full variable domain: ETGVTQSPTHLIKTRGQQVTLRCSSQSGHNTVSWYQQALGQGPQFIFQYYREEENGRGNFPPRFSGLQFPNYSSELNVNALELDDSALYLCASSSGLVTDTQYFGPGTRLTVL.

A remark on this clone: At one boundary the junction diverges from the germline segment, which might be a read error. The V gene is TRBV19, the J gene TRBJ2-7; 10 bases match TRBD2. Germline V gives CDR1 LNHDA, CDR2 SQIVND (reference sequence). This CDR3 comprises 15 residues. CDR3 nucleotides: TGTGCCAGTAGTGTGAGCGGGGGGGAATCCTACGAGCGGTACTTC. Translating it yields CASSVSGGESYERYF. Full variable domain (missing parts from reference TRBV19 and TRBJ2-7): DGGITQSPKYLFRKEGQNVTLSCEQNLNHDAMYWYRQDPGQGLRLIYYSQIVNDFQKGDIAEGYSVSREKKESFPLTVTSAQKNPTAFYLCASSVSGGESYERYFGPGTRLTVT.

The chain employs TRBV6-5 and TRBJ2-7; D remains unclear. The V end was cut by 6 bases, the J end by 1 base, with 16 bases between. Germline V gene sequence: CDR1 MNHEY, CDR2 SVGAGI. The CDR3 covers 15 residues. The CDR3 bases are TGTGCCAGCAGCCCCCTGGCAGACAAGTCCTACGAGCAGTACTTC. This translates into CASSPLADKSYEQYF.

The rearrangement uses TRBV21-1 and TRBJ2-6; the listed D gene, TRBD2, was not tested against the DNA. TRBV21-1 is an annotated pseudogene. This CDR3 is built from 19 residues. This CDR3 reads CASSEEEGRGGAGANVLTF. CDR3 nucleotide sequence: TGTGCCAGCAGCGAAGAAGAGGGCAGGGGAGGGGCTGGGGCCAACGTCCTGACTTTC.

The chain recombines TRBV7-6 with TRBJ2-6; D uncertain. The CDR3 contains 16 residues. V shed 4 bases and J shed 2 bases, with 12 bases lying between them. In germline, CDR1 is SGHVS, CDR2 FNYEAQ. Here the CDR3 reads CASSSGSVAGANVLTF. CDR3 sequence (DNA): TGTGCCAGCAGCTCCGGTAGTGTTGCTGGGGCCAACGTCCTGACTTTC.

This clone was seen a single time. The chain uses TRBV10-3 and TRBJ1-1; TRBD1 matches at 11 bases. The ends lost 7 bases at V and 2 bases at J; junction bases unmatched: 6. The CDR3 runs to 15 residues. CDR1 is ENHRY, CDR2 SYGVKD, per germline. Here the CDR3 reads CAITSGQGVNTEAFF. The DNA for the CDR3 is TGTGCCATCACCTCGGGACAGGGGGTCAACACTGAAGCTTTCTTT.

V gene TRBV11-3 combines with J gene TRBJ2-2; D ambiguous. CDR1 is SGHNT and CDR2 is YENEEA in the germline V gene. The CDR3 has 12 amino acids. Trimming left V 5 bases short and J 6 bases short, with 7 bases between. This chain's CDR3 is CASSKHPGELFF. The CDR3 DNA sequence: TGTGCCAGCAGCAAACACCCCGGGGAGCTGTTTTTT. Filled out from reference TRBV11-3 and TRBJ2-2, the complete variable domain reads EAGVVQSPRYKIIEKKQPVAFWCNPISGHNTLYWYLQNLGQGPELLIRYENEEAVDDSQLPKDRFSAERLKGVDSTLKIQPAELGDSAVYLCASSKHPGELFFGEGSRLTVL.

The V call is TRBV4-2, the J call TRBJ2-1, with 8 bases that match TRBD2. After removal of 0 bases from V and 7 bases from J, the junction contained 8 bases not matched to a gene. The germline CDR1 and CDR2 sequences are LGHNA and YNFKEQ. The CDR3 sequence is 16 residues long. CDR3 sequence: CASSQELAGQWNEQFF. The CDR3 coding sequence is TGTGCCAGCAGCCAAGAGTTAGCGGGGCAGTGGAATGAGCAGTTCTTC.

The J gene is TRBJ2-3, the V gene TRBV5-1; 8 nucleotides agree with TRBD1. This CDR3 is built from 17 residues. The germline CDR1 and CDR2 sequences are SGHRS and YFSETQ. J was trimmed by 1 base and V by 0 bases; bases with no gene match: 7. CDR3 DNA: TGCGCCAGCAGCTTGGTGGATCCGGGACAGGGCACAGATACGCAGTATTTT. As protein: CASSLVDPGQGTDTQYF.

The rearrangement links TRBV28 to TRBJ2-7, with D hard to call. V lost 6 bases to trimming and J lost 3 bases, with 9 bases between them. Germline CDR1 and CDR2: MDHEN and SYDVKM. The length of the CDR3 is 12 residues. The CDR3 loop reads CASSPVNYEQYF. CDR3 DNA: TGTGCCAGCAGCCCGGTTAACTACGAGCAGTACTTC. The full variable domain, with the rest looked up from reference TRBV28 and TRBJ2-7, is DVKVTQSSRYLVKRTGEKVFLECVQDMDHENMFWYRQDPGLGLRLIYFSYDVKMKEKGDIPEGYSVSREKKERFSLILESASTNQTSMYLCASSPVNYEQYFGPGTRLTVT.

The chain joins TRBV6-5 to TRBJ2-7; TRBD1 aligns across 8 bases. Per germline, CDR1 MNHEY and CDR2 SVGAGI. Trimming cost V 5 bases and J 7 bases; bases outside gene matches: 7. The CDR3 extends over 13 amino acids. In DNA form, the CDR3 reads TGTGCCAGCAGTCAACCGACAGGGGTGGAGCAGTACTTC. Translating it yields CASSQPTGVEQYF.

The J gene is TRBJ2-6, the V gene TRBV7-8; D is possibly TRBD2 (7 bases). CDR1 SGHVS and CDR2 FQNEAQ come from the germline V gene. V was shortened by 1 base and J by 1 base, with 11 bases between the two germline ends. The CDR3 runs to 17 residues. CDR3 residues: CASSLEGGGSGANVLTF. The CDR3 DNA reads as TGTGCCAGCAGCTTAGAGGGGGGAGGGTCTGGGGCCAACGTCCTGACTTTC.

The chain employs TRBV6-1 and TRBJ1-2; 11 nucleotides align to TRBD1. Germline V gene data show CDR1 as MNHNS and CDR2 as SASEGT. The CDR3 has 17 amino acids. The ends lost 1 base at V and 6 bases at J; junction bases unmatched: 10. The CDR3 sequence: CASSEGGTGGLVDGYTF. The DNA for the CDR3 is TGTGCCAGCAGTGAAGGGGGGACAGGGGGTCTTGTAGATGGCTACACCTTC.

The J gene is TRBJ1-2, the V gene TRBV10-1; 11 bases are a match to TRBD1. The CDR3 is 15 amino acids. J lost 6 bases, V lost 8 bases, and 11 bases had no gene match. Germline V gene lookup returns CDR1 WNHNN and CDR2 SYGVQD (reference sequence). The CDR3 sequence: CASLLDRGLENGYTF. The CDR3 coding sequence is TGCGCCAGCCTCTTGGACAGGGGGCTTGAGAATGGCTACACCTTC.

The gene calls are TRBV19 and TRBJ1-2; a weak D match, TRBD1 (5 bases). This CDR3 spans 13 amino acids. Trimming took 9 bases from V and 8 from J, leaving 19 bases between them. CDR1 and CDR2 (germline): LNHDA, SQIVND (reference sequence). In nucleotides, the CDR3 is TGTGCCAGCCAGCAACAGGATTCTAGGGGCTACACCTTC. The encoded protein is CASQQQDSRGYTF.

The rearrangement joins TRBV7-2 to TRBJ2-1, with TRBD2 as a possible D gene (5 bases). CDR3 size: 15 residues. CDR1 and CDR2 (germline): SGHTA, FQGNSA. The V gene lost 5 bases and the J gene lost 3 bases, with 14 bases spanning the gap. The chain's CDR3 is CASSQPGESYNEQFF. DNA of the CDR3: TGTGCCAGCAGCCAACCCGGGGAGAGCTACAATGAGCAGTTCTTC.

The genes are TRBV5-4 and TRBJ2-3; a possible D gene is TRBD2 (6 bases). CDR1 and CDR2 from the germline V gene are SGHNT and YYREEE (reference sequence). The CDR3 runs to 16 residues. Trimming cost V 4 bases and J 3 bases, with 18 bases left between them. Here the CDR3 reads CASSATSNLQTDTQYF. The CDR3, as DNA: TGTGCCAGCAGCGCTACTAGCAATCTACAGACAGATACGCAGTATTTT.

V and J are TRBV12-5 and TRBJ2-7; D is unclear. In germline, CDR1 is LGHNT, CDR2 FRNRAP. The CDR3 totals 15 residues. V shed 3 bases and J shed 3 bases, with 15 bases lying between them. The CDR3 reads CASGFLTTLIYEQYF. In DNA form, the CDR3 reads TGTGCTAGTGGTTTCTTGACAACTTTAATCTACGAGCAGTACTTC.

J is TRBJ1-2 and V is TRBV5-1, with 7 bases that match TRBD1. V was pared by 0 bases and J by 8 bases, with 4 bases of the junction left unmatched. The CDR3 has 13 amino acids. Germline V gives CDR1 SGHRS, CDR2 YFSETQ. The CDR3 DNA sequence: TGCGCCAGCAGCTTGGACAGGGGAGTAGGCTACACCTTC. Translation: CASSLDRGVGYTF.

This rearrangement joins TRBV6-6 to TRBJ2-1; TRBD1 might be the D (6 bases). CDR3 size: 14 residues. Between the trimmed V and J ends, which lost 2 bases and 10 bases, there was a span of 15 bases. CDR1 is MNHNY and CDR2 is SVGAGI in the germline V gene (reference sequence). The CDR3 DNA follows: TGTGCCAGCAGTTACGACAATTCCGGGACAGAGCAGTTCTTC. It yields the protein CASSYDNSGTEQFF.

This chain links TRBV19 with TRBJ2-3, with D maybe TRBD1 (5 bases). The length of the CDR3 is 16 residues. In germline, CDR1 is LNHDA, CDR2 SQIVND (reference sequence). V was cut by 2 bases and J by 4 bases, with 16 bases left in between. In nucleotides, the CDR3 is TGTGCCAGTAGTATACAGTGGCAGGGCAGGGCAGATACGCAGTATTTT. This sequence encodes CASSIQWQGRADTQYF.

The chain combines TRBV20-1 with TRBJ2-7, with D perhaps matching TRBD2 (6 bases). The CDR3 covers 11 residues. Germline V gene lookup returns CDR1 DFQATT and CDR2 SNEGSKA (reference sequence). The germline V and J ends were trimmed by 5 bases and 3 bases, with 8 bases remaining between them. In nucleotides, the CDR3 is TGCAGTGCTGGGGAGGTCTACGAGCAGTACTTC. It specifies CSAGEVYEQYF.

In its sample, this clone was seen a few times. The chain uses TRBV30 and TRBJ1-3; TRBD1 is a possible D gene (5 bases). Germline CDR1 reads GTSNPN; CDR2 reads SVGIG (reference sequence). V was shortened by 5 bases and J by 2 bases, with 7 bases between the two germline ends. The CDR3 is 12 amino acids. The DNA of the CDR3 is TGTGCCTGGCAGGGTACTGGAAACACCATATATTTT. It is translated as CAWQGTGNTIYF.

The chain recombines TRBV5-1 with TRBJ2-4, with D perhaps TRBD1 (6 bases). CDR1 and CDR2 (germline): SGHRS, YFSETQ. This CDR3 has 14 residues. V was pared by 0 bases and J by 11 bases, with 15 bases between. The CDR3 nucleotides are TGCGCCAGCAGCTTGGCTGGGCAGGGGAGCCTTCAGTACTTC. This encodes CASSLAGQGSLQYF.

The rearrangement joins TRBV6-5 to TRBJ1-5, with a possible D match to TRBD1 (5 bases). Trimming took 5 bases from V and 2 from J, leaving 13 bases between them. CDR3 length equals 15 residues. Germline V gives CDR1 MNHEY, CDR2 SVGAGI. CDR3 DNA sequence: TGTGCCAGCAGTCAGGGAAGTCAGGGCAATCAGCCCCAGCATTTT. Its protein is CASSQGSQGNQPQHF.